The following is a T cell receptor (beta chain) sequence with its context. As yet, its antigen is unknown. Assembly of TCR beta libraries relied on iRepertoire HTBI primers together with Arm-PCR of CDR3 regions. TCRdb reprocessed the multiplex PCR reads with MiXCR, giving one entry per CDR3 protein. The table lists more than 650,000 distinct CDR3 sequences, about 32% of them singletons, with around 40% in the top ten. Germline V gives CDR1 SNHLY, CDR2 FYNNEI. V lost 3 bases and J 2 bases, leaving 11 bases between the germline ends. This CDR3 is built from 15 residues. Indicated time point: persistent/refractory GD, antithyroid drugs over 5 years with positive TRAb. PBMCs were the source of the RNA used for TCR sequencing. EDTA tubes were used for drawing around 9 milliliters of peripheral blood. This sample was taken from a study of regulatory T cells in long-lasting Graves disease. Study-wide background: Patients with persistent Graves' disease had over 5 years of antithyroid drugs and persistent TSH receptor antibodies. General study findings and limits: Possibly, accuracy suffered from the small sample size. More public clonotypes were shared by persistent patients (about 2,700) than by new patients (fewer than 1,000).

The TCR sequence derives from a female donor with Graves disease. The genes are TRBV2 and TRBJ1-5; no reliable D call. The sequenced sample was peripheral blood mononuclear cells (PBMCs), obtained when the disease was refractory, from a patient treated with antithyroid drugs. The CDR3 reads CASSENLSGNQPQHF. The DNA of the CDR3 is TGTGCCAGCAGTGAGAACCTGAGTGGCAATCAGCCCCAGCATTTT.